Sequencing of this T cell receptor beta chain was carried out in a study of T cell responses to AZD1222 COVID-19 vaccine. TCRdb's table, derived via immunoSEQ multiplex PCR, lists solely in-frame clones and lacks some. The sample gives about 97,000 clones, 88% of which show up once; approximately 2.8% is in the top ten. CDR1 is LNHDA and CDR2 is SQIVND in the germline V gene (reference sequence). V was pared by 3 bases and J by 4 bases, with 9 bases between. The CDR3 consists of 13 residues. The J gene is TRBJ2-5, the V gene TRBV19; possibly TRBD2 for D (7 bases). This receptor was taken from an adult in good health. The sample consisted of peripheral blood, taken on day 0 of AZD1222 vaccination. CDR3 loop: CASSIGGRETQYF. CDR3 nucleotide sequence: TGTGCCAGTAGTATCGGGGGGCGAGAGACCCAGTACTTC.